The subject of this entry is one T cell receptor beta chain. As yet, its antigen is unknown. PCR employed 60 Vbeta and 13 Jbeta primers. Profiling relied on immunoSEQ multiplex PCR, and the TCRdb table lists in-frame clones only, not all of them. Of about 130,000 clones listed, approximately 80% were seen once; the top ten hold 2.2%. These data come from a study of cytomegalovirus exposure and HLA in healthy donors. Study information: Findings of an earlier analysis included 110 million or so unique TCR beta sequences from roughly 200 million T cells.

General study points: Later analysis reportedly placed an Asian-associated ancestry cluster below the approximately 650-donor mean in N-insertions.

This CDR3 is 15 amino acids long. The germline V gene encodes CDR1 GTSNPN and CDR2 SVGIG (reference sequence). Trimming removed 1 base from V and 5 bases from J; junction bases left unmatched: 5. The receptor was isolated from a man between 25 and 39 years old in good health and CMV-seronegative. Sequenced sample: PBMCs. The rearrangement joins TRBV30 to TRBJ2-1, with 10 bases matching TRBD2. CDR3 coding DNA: TGTGCCTGGAGTGCGATCCTAGCGGGGGACAATGAGCAGTTCTTC. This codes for CAWSAILAGDNEQFF.